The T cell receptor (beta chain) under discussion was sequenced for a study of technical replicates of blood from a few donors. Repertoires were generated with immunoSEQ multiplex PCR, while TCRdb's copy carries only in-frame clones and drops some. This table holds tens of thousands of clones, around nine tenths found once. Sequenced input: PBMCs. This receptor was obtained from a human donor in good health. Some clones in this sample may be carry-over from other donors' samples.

CDR3 sequence reads: CASSYLGQGLGGYTF. Written as DNA, the CDR3 is TGTGCCAGCAGTTACCTGGGACAGGGCTTGGGTGGCTACACCTTC. This chain links TRBV6-5 with TRBJ1-2, with 9 bases matching TRBD1. The germline V gene encodes CDR1 MNHEY and CDR2 SVGAGI. V lost 2 bases and J lost 7; bases outside the gene matches: 8. This CDR3 spans 15 amino acids.